These 27 T cell receptor beta chains were all obtained from the same sample, sequenced in a study of blood T cells in healthy people across ages. The use of a sample-barcoded 5' primer and a J-beta primer mix characterized a second PCR of roughly 7 to 11 cycles. TCRdb reprocessed the 5' RACE reads with MiXCR, giving one entry per CDR3 protein. Among around 800,000 distinct CDR3 sequences, about a quarter were seen once, and the ten largest hold around 3%. These same records also appear under a second study, on T cells of mothers and their children.

The specimen sequenced was blood. The receptor set was obtained from a boy younger than 18 in good health.

The J gene is TRBJ2-3, the V gene TRBV28; a weak D match, TRBD2 (6 bases). The CDR3 is 14 residues long. Per germline, CDR1 MDHEN and CDR2 SYDVKM. V was pared by 7 bases and J by 3 bases, with 14 bases between. CDR3 in DNA: TGTGCCAGCAACCCTGTCGGAGGGACAGATACGCAGTATTTT. The encoded protein is CASNPVGGTDTQYF.

In this sample, this clonotype turned up a few times. This sequence joins TRBV12-3 or TRBV12-4 and TRBJ1-6; TRBD1 matches at 9 bases. The CDR3 consists of 15 residues. Unmatched junction bases numbered 10, after V lost 6 bases and J lost 10 bases. The CDR3 region is CASSTDGQGCSPLHF. In DNA form, the CDR3 reads TGTGCCAGCAGCACCGACGGACAGGGGTGCTCACCCCTCCACTTT.

The chain combines TRBV7-2 with TRBJ2-1, with D maybe TRBD1 (6 bases). Between the trimmed V and J ends, which lost 5 bases and 12 bases, there was a span of 14 bases. CDR1 is SGHTA, CDR2 FQGNSA, per germline. This CDR3 region has 12 residues. CDR3 DNA sequence: TGTGCCAGCAGCCCCCGACAGGAGGTGCAGTTCTTC. Translation: CASSPRQEVQFF.

This clonotype was seen only a few times. The gene calls are TRBV12-3 or TRBV12-4 and TRBJ2-1; TRBD2 agrees at 12 bases. The CDR3 has 16 amino acids. After removal of 6 bases from V and 10 bases from J, the junction contained 13 bases not matched to a gene. In DNA form, the CDR3 reads TGTGCCAGCAGCACCTCTGGGACTAGCGGGCTTCTGGAGCAGTTCTTC. This encodes CASSTSGTSGLLEQFF.

This clonotype occurred many times. This chain links TRBV20-1 with TRBJ2-7; 8 bases are shared with TRBD1. J gave up 9 bases and V 0 bases, and 4 bases lay outside the gene matches. CDR1 and CDR2 from the germline V gene are DFQATT and SNEGSKA (reference sequence). This CDR3 has 12 residues. CDR3 protein: CSAREGGQVQYF. The CDR3 DNA is TGCAGTGCTAGAGAGGGGGGACAGGTGCAGTACTTC.

The rearrangement uses TRBV14 and TRBJ2-2; D possibly uses TRBD1 or TRBD2 (6 bases each). Trimming pared 4 bases from V and 3 bases from J, leaving 18 bases between. CDR1 SGHDN and CDR2 FVKESK come from the germline V gene. CDR3 size: 17 residues. CDR3 sequence reads: CASSPPWGAPHTGELFF. The CDR3 nucleotides read TGTGCCAGCAGCCCTCCGTGGGGGGCCCCCCACACCGGGGAGCTGTTTTTT.

The chain couples TRBV7-3 to TRBJ2-4; the D is unclear. CDR3 size: 14 residues. V was trimmed by 5 bases and J by 5 bases, leaving 13 bases between them. Germline V gene data show CDR1 as SGHTA and CDR2 as FQGTGA. CDR3: CASSPGDWQNIQYF. CDR3 sequence (DNA): TGTGCCAGCAGCCCGGGTGACTGGCAAAACATTCAGTACTTC.

Worth noting for this clonotype: The junction differs from germline at one of its ends, possibly a read error. V gene TRBV29-1 combines with J gene TRBJ2-5; perhaps D is TRBD1 or TRBD2 (6 bases each). Germline V lookup: CDR1 SQVTM, CDR2 ANQGSEA. CDR3 size: 12 residues. The CDR3, as DNA: TGCAGCGCTGAAGGGGGGCAAGAGACCCAGTACTTC. Its translation is CSAEGGQETQYF.

This clonotype was found a few times. The CDR3 protein is CASSSYYGYTF. Written as DNA, the CDR3 is TGTGCCAGCAGTTCGTATTATGGCTACACCTTC. The V and J genes are TRBV5-6 and TRBJ1-2, with D unclear. CDR3 length: 11 residues. Germline loops: CDR1 SGHDT, CDR2 YYEEEE. V lost 5 bases and J 5 bases, leaving 7 bases between the germline ends.

The J gene is TRBJ2-7, the V gene TRBV10-3, with 12 bases that match TRBD2. J was trimmed by 2 bases and V by 11 bases; bases with no gene match: 16. The CDR3 length is 17 residues. Germline lookup yields CDR1 ENHRY and CDR2 SYGVKD. The CDR3 region has the DNA TGTGCCCCGCTAGCGGGGGGGCTCCACGGACCGCCCTACGAGCAGTACTTC. It translates to CAPLAGGLHGPPYEQYF.

This sequence joins TRBV28 and TRBJ2-3; 11 positions match TRBD2. Trimming cost V 6 bases and J 6 bases; bases outside gene matches: 8. From germline, CDR1 is MDHEN and CDR2 SYDVKM. This CDR3 contains 15 residues. CDR3 region: CASSVASGRRDTQYF. The CDR3 DNA reads as TGTGCCAGCAGCGTCGCTAGCGGGAGGAGGGATACGCAGTATTTT.

The rearrangement links TRBV25-1 to TRBJ2-5; D not resolved. Deletions cut 1 base from V and 5 bases from J, with 11 bases between. This CDR3 has 14 amino acids. CDR1 and CDR2 (germline): MGHDK, SYGVNS. The CDR3 sequence is CASSEFGVTETQYF. The CDR3 DNA follows: TGTGCCAGCAGTGAATTTGGGGTTACGGAGACCCAGTACTTC.

The chain recombines TRBV28 with TRBJ1-1; no firm D call. The germline V gene has CDR1 MDHEN and CDR2 SYDVKM. This CDR3 has 14 amino acids. Trimming removed 10 bases at V and 3 bases at J, with 18 bases between. The CDR3 coding sequence is TGTGCCACACAAGGGCCCCACGGAGACACTGAAGCTTTCTTT. Its protein product is CATQGPHGDTEAFF.

This clonotype appeared a few times. The genes are TRBV11-2 and TRBJ2-2; 8 bases are a match to TRBD1. The CDR3 sequence is 15 residues long. V lost 1 base, J lost 7 bases, and 5 bases stayed unmatched. Germline V gives CDR1 SGHAT, CDR2 FQNNGV. The CDR3 here is CASSLGDRGRGELFF. CDR3 nucleotide sequence: TGTGCCAGCAGCTTAGGTGACAGGGGCCGCGGGGAGCTGTTTTTT.

There are a few counts of this clonotype. The CDR3 is CSARVGEGELFF. CDR3 coding DNA: TGCAGTGCTAGAGTAGGGGAGGGGGAGCTGTTTTTT. The gene calls are TRBV20-1 and TRBJ2-2; tentatively, D is TRBD1 or TRBD2 (5 bases each). V lost 1 base and J lost 8, with 8 bases in between. Per the germline V gene, CDR1 is DFQATT and CDR2 is SNEGSKA (reference sequence). The CDR3 length is 12 residues.

Comment on this clonotype: At one end the junction does not follow the germline gene, possibly because of a read error. The chain employs TRBV11-2 and TRBJ2-5; 11 bases match TRBD2. The CDR3 length is 15 residues. Germline assignment: CDR1 SGHAT and CDR2 FQNNGV. CDR3 coding DNA: TGTGCCAGCAGCAGCCTTAGCGGGGGGGAAGAGGCCCAGTACTTC. Its protein is CASSSLSGGEEAQYF.

This chain joins TRBV12-3 or TRBV12-4 and TRBJ1-4; D remains unclear. V lost 6 bases to trimming and J lost 0 bases, with 11 bases between them. The CDR3 has 15 amino acids. The CDR3 loop is CASRSAYATNEKLFF. The CDR3 coding sequence is TGTGCCAGCAGATCGGCCTATGCAACTAATGAAAAACTGTTTTTT.

This chain joins TRBV12-3 or TRBV12-4 and TRBJ1-6; TRBD1 is a possible D gene (5 bases). The length of the CDR3 is 16 residues. Trimming stripped 3 bases from V and 13 bases from J, with 22 bases between. CDR3 sequence (DNA): TGTGCCAGCAGTTTGAGGGGTAAACCCCCTAAAGCGCCCCTCCACTTT. Translating it yields CASSLRGKPPKAPLHF.

This clonotype was observed many times. The chain has TRBV12-3 or TRBV12-4 and TRBJ2-5; D remains unclear. This CDR3 region has 13 residues. V was clipped by 2 bases and J by 1 base, with 5 bases between them. The CDR3 nucleotides are TGTGCCAGCAGTTTAAACAGCCAAGAGACCCAGTACTTC. It codes for CASSLNSQETQYF.

This clonotype occurred a few times. The junction does not match germline at one end; this may be a read error. The chain couples TRBV6-2 or TRBV6-3 to TRBJ2-1; 10 bases are shared with TRBD2. From germline, CDR1 is MNHEY and CDR2 SVGEGT. This CDR3 is built from 17 residues. CDR3 sequence reads: CASSYSGLAGAYNEQSF. The CDR3, as DNA: TGTGCCAGCAGTTACTCGGGTCTAGCGGGAGCCTACAATGAGCAGTCCTTC.

This clonotype was found a few times. V gene TRBV2 combines with J gene TRBJ2-7; the D gene is possibly TRBD1 (5 bases). Trimming pared 7 bases from V and 2 bases from J, leaving 21 bases between. This CDR3 region has 16 residues. Germline lookup yields CDR1 SNHLY and CDR2 FYNNEI. CDR3 amino acids: CASMKGKVGKAYEQYF. CDR3 coding DNA: TGTGCCAGCATGAAGGGGAAAGTAGGGAAAGCCTACGAGCAGTACTTC.

The chain employs TRBV5-1 and TRBJ2-5; the D gene is possibly TRBD1 (5 bases). The CDR3 is 13 amino acids. V lost 4 bases and J lost 1, with 8 bases in between. Germline V gene data show CDR1 as SGHRS and CDR2 as YFSETQ. The CDR3 protein is CASSMDIQETQYF. In nucleotides, the CDR3 is TGCGCCAGCAGCATGGACATCCAAGAGACCCAGTACTTC.

This chain joins TRBV2 and TRBJ1-1, with 7 nucleotides matching TRBD1. The CDR3 covers 12 residues. J lost 1 base, V lost 8 bases, and 1 base had no gene match. Germline V CDR1 and CDR2: SNHLY, FYNNEI. CDR3 sequence: CASGTANTEAFF. The CDR3 DNA reads TGTGCCAGCGGGACAGCGAACACTGAAGCTTTCTTT. Variable domain in full (rest from reference TRBV2 and TRBJ1-1): EPEVTQTPSHQVTQMGQEVILRCVPISNHLYFYWYRQILGQKVEFLVSFYNNEISEKSEIFDDQFSVERPDGSNFTLKIRSTKLEDSAMYFCASGTANTEAFFGQGTRLTVV.

The genes are TRBV20-1 and TRBJ2-2, with D perhaps matching TRBD2 (5 bases). Trimming stripped 4 bases from V and 4 bases from J, with 7 bases between. This CDR3 comprises 12 residues. CDR1 is DFQATT, CDR2 SNEGSKA, per germline (reference sequence). The CDR3 DNA reads as TGCAGTGCTATCGGACTCACCGGGGAGCTGTTTTTT. Its translation: CSAIGLTGELFF.

The chain has TRBV30 and TRBJ2-7; D gene uncertain. The length of the CDR3 is 13 residues. Trimming took off 0 bases at V and 9 bases at J, with 15 bases between the two ends. The germline V gene has CDR1 GTSNPN and CDR2 SVGIG (reference sequence). In DNA, the CDR3 is TGTGCCTGGAGTGTACTGGAGTTTAACCGGCAGTACTTC. As protein: CAWSVLEFNRQYF.

This rearrangement joins TRBV7-2 to TRBJ2-3, with 8 positions matching TRBD2. Germline V gene sequence: CDR1 SGHTA, CDR2 FQGNSA. J lost 1 base, V lost 4 bases, and 13 bases had no gene match. The CDR3 runs to 18 residues. The DNA for the CDR3 is TGTGCCAGCAGCTCCCCCCGGGGGAGCGGGGGTGGCACAGATACGCAGTATTTT. Its protein product is CASSSPRGSGGGTDTQYF.

This chain uses TRBV2 with TRBJ2-7, with D possibly being TRBD1 (5 bases). The CDR3 contains 14 residues. V shed 4 bases and J shed 3 bases, with 13 bases lying between them. CDR1 SNHLY and CDR2 FYNNEI come from the germline V gene. DNA for the CDR3: TGTGCCAGCAGTGCTGGACAACCCCACTACGAGCAGTACTTC. This translates into CASSAGQPHYEQYF. Combining the CDR3 with reference TRBV2 and TRBJ2-7 gives the whole variable domain EPEVTQTPSHQVTQMGQEVILRCVPISNHLYFYWYRQILGQKVEFLVSFYNNEISEKSEIFDDQFSVERPDGSNFTLKIRSTKLEDSAMYFCASSAGQPHYEQYFGPGTRLTVT.